This is a list of T cell receptor beta chains from one sample in a study of blood T cells in healthy people across ages. TCRdb recomputed calls from the 5' RACE reads with MiXCR, one row per CDR3 protein. The sample shows 600,000 to 900,000 distinct CDR3 sequences, under 30% of them seen only once. The same sample was also studied in work on T cells of mothers and their children.

Sequencing was done on a sample of blood. The receptor set was obtained from a boy between 10 and 17 years old in good health. Both conserved end residues are part of each CDR3. The D gene is left open where the match is weak. Some rows have no size entry. The others give once, few or many, or a class for an expanded clone.

few,-,TRBV5-1,TRBJ2-5,CASSFAEKETQYF,TGCGCCAGCAGCTTCGCAGAAAAAGAGACCCAGTACTTC
-,TRBD2,TRBV12-3/TRBV12-4,TRBJ2-1,CASTSGGASGFNEQFF,TGTGCCAGCACTAGCGGGGGGGCCTCAGGTTTCAATGAGCAGTTCTTC
-,TRBD1,TRBV12-3/TRBV12-4,TRBJ2-5,CASTQQGEETQYF,TGTGCCAGCACCCAGCAGGGGGAAGAGACCCAGTACTTC
once,-,TRBV7-9,TRBJ2-1,CASSLNRQKGQQFF,TGTGCCAGCAGCTTAAATCGCCAGAAGGGGCAGCAGTTCTTC
few,TRBD1,TRBV28,TRBJ1-5,CASSFQGQYSNQPQHF,TGTGCCAGCAGTTTCCAGGGACAGTATAGCAATCAGCCCCAGCATTTT
few,-,TRBV12-3/TRBV12-4,TRBJ2-5,CASSQTGLQETQYF,TGTGCCAGCAGTCAAACAGGGCTCCAAGAGACCCAGTACTTC
-,TRBD2,TRBV2,TRBJ2-5,CASSHGLAPTWEETQYF,TGTGCCAGCAGTCATGGACTAGCGCCCACATGGGAAGAGACCCAGTACTTC
-,-,TRBV19,TRBJ1-2,CASILGDGYTF,TGTGCCAGTATTCTAGGGGACGGCTACACCTTC
-,TRBD2,TRBV9,TRBJ2-2,CASKGLFSGELFF,TGTGCCAGCAAGGGACTATTTAGCGGGGAGCTGTTTTTT
-,-,TRBV7-9,TRBJ1-2,CASGSLWTDGDYGYTF,TGTGCCAGCGGCTCCTTATGGACAGATGGGGACTATGGCTACACCTTC
-,-,TRBV12-3/TRBV12-4,TRBJ2-5,CASSYSGGGGGTQYF,TGTGCCAGCAGTTACTCCGGGGGCGGCGGGGGGACCCAGTACTTC